The clone carrying this T cell receptor (beta chain) was seen more than once but under ten times. The entry originates in a study of blood T cells in healthy people across ages. Using a J-beta primer mix together with a sample-barcoded 5' primer, a second PCR was run for roughly 6 to 12 cycles. TCRdb passed the 5' RACE reads through MiXCR, listing each CDR3 protein once. This table has around 1.1 million distinct CDR3 sequences, around two fifths appearing once. Germline V gene lookup returns CDR1 SGHVS and CDR2 FNYEAQ. CDR3 length: 15 residues. After removal of 0 bases from V and 6 bases from J, the junction contained 2 bases not matched to a gene.

The source of this sequence is a man aged 18 to 35 in good health. The specimen sequenced was blood. The chain joins TRBV7-6 to TRBJ1-6; TRBD1 matches 7 bases. CDR3 residues: CASSLAPGGNSPLHF. As DNA, the CDR3 is TGTGCCAGCAGCTTAGCGCCAGGGGGTAATTCACCCCTCCACTTT.